A selection of T cell receptor beta chains follows, all from one sample in a study of T-cell memory formation after mild COVID-19. TCRdb reprocessed the 5' RACE reads with MiXCR, giving one entry per CDR3 protein. The sample includes roughly 250,000 distinct CDR3 sequences, 16% seen only once; the top ten take 22%. What was sequenced was PBMCs or a T cell subset sorted from them (not recorded which). The receptors originated from a man in his late teens or twenties who had mild COVID-19 (a few samples of this study predate the infection). Cell type and time point are not known. The CDR3 runs from the conserved cysteine through the conserved F or W. The D gene is left open where the match is weak. Clone size is stated in some rows and not others, as once, few, many or a class when expanded.

j_call clone_size d_call v_call cdr3_aa cdr3_nt
TRBJ2-4 few . TRBV7-2 CASSSSGNLNIQYF TGTGCCAGCAGCTCATCCGGGAACCTAAACATTCAGTACTTC
TRBJ2-3 few TRBD2 TRBV12-3/TRBV12-4 CASSLWRGDDTQYF TGTGCCAGCAGTCTCTGGCGGGGGGACGATACGCAGTATTTT
TRBJ2-3 . TRBD1 TRBV9 CASSVHYRGITDTQYF TGTGCCAGCAGCGTACACTACAGGGGGATCACAGATACGCAGTATTTT
TRBJ1-1 . . TRBV19 CASAIQMRDTEAFF TGTGCCAGCGCTATACAGATGAGGGACACTGAAGCTTTCTTT
TRBJ1-5 few . TRBV7-6 CASSLWPASNQPQHF TGTGCCAGCAGCTTATGGCCGGCGTCCAATCAGCCCCAGCATTTT
TRBJ2-7 . . TRBV16 CASSSTGQAYEQYF TGTGCCAGCAGCTCGACAGGCCAGGCCTACGAGCAGTACTTC
TRBJ1-2 . . TRBV29-1 CSVELGYTF TGCAGCGTTGAGCTTGGCTACACCTTC
TRBJ1-5 few . TRBV2 CASAPTNSNQPQHF TGTGCCAGCGCGCCGACGAATAGCAATCAGCCCCAGCATTTT
TRBJ1-1 few . TRBV12-3/TRBV12-4 CASIPRSLNTEAFF TGTGCCAGCATCCCCAGGAGTTTGAACACTGAAGCTTTCTTT
TRBJ2-5 . TRBD1 TRBV4-3 CASSQRQGSQETQYF TGCGCCAGCAGCCAGAGACAGGGGTCTCAGGAGACCCAGTACTTC
TRBJ1-1 . . TRBV9 CASSVDGASTEAFF TGTGCCAGCAGCGTAGACGGGGCAAGCACTGAAGCTTTCTTT
TRBJ2-1 few . TRBV7-2 CASSLSLPLYNEQFF TGTGCCAGCAGCCTTAGTTTGCCCCTCTACAATGAGCAGTTCTTC
TRBJ2-3 few TRBD2 TRBV20-1 CSATPRLAGYIDTQYF TGCAGTGCTACCCCTCGACTAGCCGGTTATATAGATACGCAGTATTTT
TRBJ2-2 . . TRBV20-1 CSRLRAGELFF TGCAGCAGGCTCAGGGCCGGGGAGCTGTTTTTT
TRBJ1-5 few TRBD1 TRBV6-2/TRBV6-3 CASSKGAQPQHF TGTGCCAGCAGCAAGGGGGCCCAGCCCCAGCATTTT
TRBJ1-6 . . TRBV7-2 CASSLPGGSPLHF TGTGCCAGCAGCTTACCGGGTGGATCACCCCTCCACTTT
TRBJ2-1 many TRBD1 TRBV5-1 CASSPTGLGEQFF TGCGCCAGCAGCCCGACAGGGTTGGGAGAGCAGTTCTTC
TRBJ1-1 . . TRBV3-1 CASSQDIRRLNTEAFF TGTGCCAGCAGCCAAGATATCAGACGGTTGAACACTGAAGCTTTCTTT
TRBJ2-4 few . TRBV20-1 CSAPPVGGRNIQYF TGCAGTGCTCCCCCGGTGGGGGGAAGAAACATTCAGTACTTC
TRBJ1-3 . . TRBV7-2 CASSSPASGNTIYF TGTGCCAGCAGCTCTCCGGCCTCTGGAAACACCATATATTTT
TRBJ2-2 few . TRBV6-5 CASSPRIPTGELFF TGTGCCAGCAGTCCCCGGATCCCAACCGGGGAGCTGTTTTTT
TRBJ1-1 few . TRBV11-2 CASALGANTEAFF TGTGCCAGCGCTTTAGGGGCGAACACTGAAGCTTTCTTT
TRBJ2-3 . TRBD2 TRBV5-1 CASSTGLAGGPEDTQYF TGCGCCAGCAGCACAGGACTAGCGGGGGGGCCGGAGGATACGCAGTATTTT
TRBJ2-1 many . TRBV10-3 CAISDPRGPYNEQFF TGTGCCATCAGTGACCCCAGGGGACCCTACAATGAGCAGTTCTTC
TRBJ2-4 many TRBD1 TRBV7-9 CASSFGQGDPIAKNIQYF TGTGCCAGCAGCTTCGGACAGGGGGACCCAATAGCCAAAAACATTCAGTACTTC
TRBJ2-3 few . TRBV12-3/TRBV12-4 CASSLSGSDTQYF TGTGCCAGCAGTTTATCCGGGTCAGATACGCAGTATTTT
TRBJ1-1 few . TRBV14 CASSEQTNTEAFF TGTGCCAGCAGCGAACAGACAAACACTGAAGCTTTCTTT
TRBJ2-4 few . TRBV2 CASRGANIQYF TGTGCCAGCAGGGGCGCAAACATTCAGTACTTC
TRBJ2-3 . . TRBV9 CASSVVARSTDTQYF TGTGCCAGCAGCGTAGTGGCAAGGAGCACAGATACGCAGTATTTT
TRBJ2-2 few . TRBV20-1 CSALRDGSGELFF TGCAGTGCCCTCCGGGACGGCTCCGGGGAGCTGTTTTTT
TRBJ2-5 few TRBD1 TRBV12-3/TRBV12-4 CASRKTGQETQYF TGTGCCAGCAGGAAGACAGGGCAGGAGACCCAGTACTTC
TRBJ2-1 few TRBD2 TRBV5-1 CASQGGGAYEQFF TGCGCCAGTCAGGGCGGGGGGGCCTATGAGCAGTTCTTC
TRBJ1-1 . . TRBV12-3/TRBV12-4 CASSRQSTEAFF TGTGCCAGCAGTAGACAGAGCACTGAAGCTTTCTTT
TRBJ1-6 . . TRBV5-1 CASSPVGDSPLHF TGCGCCAGCAGCCCGGTAGGAGATTCACCCCTCCACTTT
TRBJ2-3 few TRBD2 TRBV6-5 CASSPSGGRTDTQYF TGTGCCAGCAGCCCGAGCGGGGGGCGCACAGATACGCAGTATTTT
TRBJ2-1 . . TRBV5-5 CASSLVDSYNEQFF TGTGCCAGCAGCTTGGTCGACAGTTACAATGAGCAGTTCTTC
TRBJ2-3 . TRBD2 TRBV20-1 CSASVGLAGGAGTQYF TGCAGTGCTAGTGTCGGACTAGCGGGGGGGGCGGGTACGCAGTATTTT
TRBJ2-7 few TRBD1 TRBV19 CASRSTGGRYEQYF TGTGCCAGTAGGAGTACAGGGGGCCGCTACGAGCAGTACTTC
TRBJ2-3 few TRBD1 TRBV28 CASSQGVPDTQYF TGTGCCAGCAGTCAGGGGGTCCCAGATACGCAGTATTTT
TRBJ2-3 few TRBD2 TRBV4-2 CASSQAAGADTDTQYF TGTGCCAGCAGCCAAGCAGCGGGGGCCGACACAGATACGCAGTATTTT
TRBJ1-1 few . TRBV20-1 CSARDPETGTEAFF TGCAGTGCTAGAGATCCCGAGACTGGGACTGAAGCTTTCTTT
TRBJ2-3 few . TRBV20-1 CSARMQGWTDTQYF TGCAGTGCTAGAATGCAGGGCTGGACAGATACGCAGTATTTT
TRBJ1-1 . . TRBV7-2 CASSFLGTEAFF TGTGCCAGCAGCTTCCTAGGCACTGAAGCTTTCTTT